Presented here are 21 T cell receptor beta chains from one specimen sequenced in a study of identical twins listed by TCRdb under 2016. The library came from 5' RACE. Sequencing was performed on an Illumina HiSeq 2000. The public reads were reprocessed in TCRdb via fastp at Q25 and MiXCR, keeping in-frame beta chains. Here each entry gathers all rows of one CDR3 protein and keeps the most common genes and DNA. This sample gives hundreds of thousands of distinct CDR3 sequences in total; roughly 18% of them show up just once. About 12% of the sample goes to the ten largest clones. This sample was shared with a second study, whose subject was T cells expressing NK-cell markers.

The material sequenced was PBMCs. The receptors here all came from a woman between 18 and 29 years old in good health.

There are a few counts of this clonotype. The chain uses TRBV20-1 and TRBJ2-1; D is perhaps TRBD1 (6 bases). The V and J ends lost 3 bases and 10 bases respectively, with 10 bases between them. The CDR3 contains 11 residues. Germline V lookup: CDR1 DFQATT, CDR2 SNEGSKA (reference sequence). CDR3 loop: CSARGAGEQFF. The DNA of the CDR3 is TGCAGTGCTAGGGGGGCCGGGGAGCAGTTCTTC.

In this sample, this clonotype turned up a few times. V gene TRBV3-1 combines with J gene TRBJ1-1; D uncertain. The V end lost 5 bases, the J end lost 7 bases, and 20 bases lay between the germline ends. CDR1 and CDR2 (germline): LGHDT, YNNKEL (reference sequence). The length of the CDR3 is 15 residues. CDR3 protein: CASSAHPGRASEAFF. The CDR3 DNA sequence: TGTGCCAGCAGCGCCCATCCTGGGAGGGCGAGTGAAGCTTTCTTT.

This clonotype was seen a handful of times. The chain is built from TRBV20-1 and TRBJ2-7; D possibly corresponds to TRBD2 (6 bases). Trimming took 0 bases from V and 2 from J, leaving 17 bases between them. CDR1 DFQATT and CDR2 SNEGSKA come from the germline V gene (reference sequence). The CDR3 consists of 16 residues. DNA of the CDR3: TGCAGTGCTAGAGATACCGGGGGTACTCGCACCTACGAGCAGTACTTC. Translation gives CSARDTGGTRTYEQYF.

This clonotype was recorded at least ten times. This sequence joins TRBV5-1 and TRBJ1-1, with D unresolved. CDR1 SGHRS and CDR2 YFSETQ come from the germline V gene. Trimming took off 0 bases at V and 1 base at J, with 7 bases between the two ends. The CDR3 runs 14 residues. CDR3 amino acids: CASSLGLGNTEAFF. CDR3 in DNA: TGCGCCAGCAGCTTGGGTTTGGGGAACACTGAAGCTTTCTTT.

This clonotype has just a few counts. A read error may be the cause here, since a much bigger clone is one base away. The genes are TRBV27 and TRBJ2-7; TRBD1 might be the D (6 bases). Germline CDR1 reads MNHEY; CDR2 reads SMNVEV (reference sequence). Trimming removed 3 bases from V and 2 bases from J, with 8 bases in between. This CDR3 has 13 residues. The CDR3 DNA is TGTGCCAGCAGTTTGGGACATACCTACGAGCAGTACTTC. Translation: CASSLGHTYEQYF.

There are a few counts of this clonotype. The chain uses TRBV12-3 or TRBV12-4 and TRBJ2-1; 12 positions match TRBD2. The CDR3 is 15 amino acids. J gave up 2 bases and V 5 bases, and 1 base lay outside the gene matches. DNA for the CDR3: TGTGCCAGCAGTGGACTAGCGGGGCCCTACAATGAGCAGTTCTTC. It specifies CASSGLAGPYNEQFF.

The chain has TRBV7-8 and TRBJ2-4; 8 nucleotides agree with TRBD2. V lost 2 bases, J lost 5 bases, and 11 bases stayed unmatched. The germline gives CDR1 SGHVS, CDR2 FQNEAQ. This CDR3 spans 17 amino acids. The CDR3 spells CASSLTVTAGAQNIQYF. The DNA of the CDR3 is TGTGCCAGCAGCTTAACGGTAACAGCGGGAGCGCAAAACATTCAGTACTTC.

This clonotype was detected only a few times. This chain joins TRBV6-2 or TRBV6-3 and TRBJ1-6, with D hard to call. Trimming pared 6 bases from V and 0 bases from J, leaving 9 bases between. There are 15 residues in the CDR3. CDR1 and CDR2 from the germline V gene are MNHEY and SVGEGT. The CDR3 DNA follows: TGTGCCAGCAGACAAGAGAGCTCCTATAATTCACCCCTCCACTTT. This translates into CASRQESSYNSPLHF.

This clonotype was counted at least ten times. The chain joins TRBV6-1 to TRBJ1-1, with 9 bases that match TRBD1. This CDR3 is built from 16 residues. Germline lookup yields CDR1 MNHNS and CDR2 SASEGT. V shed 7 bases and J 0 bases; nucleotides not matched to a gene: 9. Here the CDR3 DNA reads TGTGCCAGCAAGGAGGACAGGGGTGACATGAACACTGAAGCTTTCTTT. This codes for CASKEDRGDMNTEAFF.

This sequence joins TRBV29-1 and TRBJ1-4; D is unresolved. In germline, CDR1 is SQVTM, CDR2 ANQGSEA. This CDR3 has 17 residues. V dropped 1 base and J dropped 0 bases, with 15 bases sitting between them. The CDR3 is CSVEVEGTVATNEKLFF. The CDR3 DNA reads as TGCAGCGTTGAAGTAGAGGGAACAGTAGCAACTAATGAAAAACTGTTTTTT.

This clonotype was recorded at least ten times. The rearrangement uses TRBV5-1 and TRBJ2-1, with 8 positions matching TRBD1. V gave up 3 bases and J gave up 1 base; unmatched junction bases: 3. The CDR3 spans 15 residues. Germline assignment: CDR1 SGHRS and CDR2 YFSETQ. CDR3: CASSSRTGSYNEQFF. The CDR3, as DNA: TGCGCCAGCAGCTCGAGGACAGGGTCCTACAATGAGCAGTTCTTC.

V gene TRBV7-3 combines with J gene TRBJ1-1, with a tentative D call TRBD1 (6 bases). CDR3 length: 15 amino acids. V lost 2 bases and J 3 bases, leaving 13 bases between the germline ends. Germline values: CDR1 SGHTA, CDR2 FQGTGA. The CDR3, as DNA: TGTGCCAGCAGCTTAGGGGTCAGGGGAGACACTGAAGCTTTCTTT. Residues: CASSLGVRGDTEAFF.

The CDR3 DNA sequence: TGTGCCACCAACCGCGGGGGAGGACGGGAGCAGTACTTC. It translates to CATNRGGGREQYF. The rearrangement joins TRBV10-3 to TRBJ2-7; 7 bases are shared with TRBD2. Unmatched junction bases numbered 13, after V lost 10 bases and J lost 7 bases. The CDR3 covers 13 residues. Germline V lookup: CDR1 ENHRY, CDR2 SYGVKD.

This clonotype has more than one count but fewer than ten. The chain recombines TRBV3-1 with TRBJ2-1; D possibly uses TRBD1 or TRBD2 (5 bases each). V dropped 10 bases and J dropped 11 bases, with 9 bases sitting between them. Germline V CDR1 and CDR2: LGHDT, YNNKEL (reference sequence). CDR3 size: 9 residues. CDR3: CATGTKQFF. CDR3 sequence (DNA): TGTGCCACAGGGACGAAGCAGTTCTTC.

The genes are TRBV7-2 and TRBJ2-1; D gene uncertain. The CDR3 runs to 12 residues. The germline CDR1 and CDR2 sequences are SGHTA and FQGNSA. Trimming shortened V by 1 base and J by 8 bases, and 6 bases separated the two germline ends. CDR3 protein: CASSLVIDEQFF. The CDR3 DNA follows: TGTGCCAGCAGCTTAGTAATCGATGAGCAGTTCTTC.

The CDR3 loop reads CASSAVRYEQYF. Here the CDR3 DNA reads TGTGCCAGCAGTGCCGTCCGATATGAGCAGTACTTC. The V and J genes are TRBV6-5 and TRBJ2-7, with D unclear. The germline CDR1 and CDR2 sequences are MNHEY and SVGAGI. The CDR3 covers 12 residues. V gave up 5 bases and J gave up 7 bases, with 12 bases separating them.

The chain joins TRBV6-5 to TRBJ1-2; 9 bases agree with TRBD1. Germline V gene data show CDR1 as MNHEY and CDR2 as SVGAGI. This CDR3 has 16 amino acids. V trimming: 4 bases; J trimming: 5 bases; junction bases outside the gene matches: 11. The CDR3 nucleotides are TGTGCCAGCAGTTGGGGACAGGGAATTGTCGGGTATGGCTACACCTTC. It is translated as CASSWGQGIVGYGYTF.

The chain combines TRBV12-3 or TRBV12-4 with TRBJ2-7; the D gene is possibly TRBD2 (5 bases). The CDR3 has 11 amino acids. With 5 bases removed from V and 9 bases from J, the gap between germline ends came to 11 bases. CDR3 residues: CASSPGLGQYF. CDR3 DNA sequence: TGTGCCAGCAGTCCTGGACTTGGGCAGTACTTC.

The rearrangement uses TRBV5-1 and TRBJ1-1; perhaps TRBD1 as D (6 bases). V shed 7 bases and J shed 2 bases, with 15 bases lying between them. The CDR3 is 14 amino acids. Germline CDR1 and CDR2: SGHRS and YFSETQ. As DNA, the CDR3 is TGCGCCAGCTGGGAGGGGACATTTAACACTGAAGCTTTCTTT. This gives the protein CASWEGTFNTEAFF. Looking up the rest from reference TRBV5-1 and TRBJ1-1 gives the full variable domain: KAGVTQTPRYLIKTRGQQVTLSCSPISGHRSVSWYQQTPGQGLQFLFEYFSETQRNKGNFPGRFSGRQFSNSRSEMNVSTLELGDSALYLCASWEGTFNTEAFFGQGTRLTVV.

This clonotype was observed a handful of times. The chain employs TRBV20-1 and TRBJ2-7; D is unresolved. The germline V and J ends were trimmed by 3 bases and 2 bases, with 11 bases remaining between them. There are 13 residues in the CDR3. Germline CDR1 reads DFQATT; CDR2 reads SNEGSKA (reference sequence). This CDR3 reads CSASSPLPYEQYF. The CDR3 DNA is TGCAGTGCTAGTTCCCCGTTACCCTACGAGCAGTACTTC.

CDR3 in DNA: TGCAGTGCTAGCCTAGATACGCAGTATTTT. It is translated as CSASLDTQYF. The chain recombines TRBV20-1 with TRBJ2-3; D not certain. CDR3 length: 10 amino acids. V lost 3 bases and J 5 bases, leaving 3 bases between the germline ends. Germline V gives CDR1 DFQATT, CDR2 SNEGSKA (reference sequence).